A selection of T cell receptor beta chains follows, all from one sample in a study of T-cell memory formation after mild COVID-19. A single record per CDR3 protein comes from TCRdb applying MiXCR to the 5' RACE reads. The repertoire consists of around 200,000 distinct CDR3 sequences, with less than 20% occurring once and the leading ten covering 3.9%. The sample comprised PBMCs or a T cell subset sorted from them (not recorded which). The source is a man between 18 and 29 years old who had mild COVID-19 (a few samples of this study predate the infection). Cell type and time point are not known. The CDR3 runs from the conserved cysteine through the conserved F or W. The D gene is left open where the match is weak. The size field is filled for only some rows; it gives once, few, many or a size class.

>TRBV7-2|few|-|TRBJ1-6
TGTGCCAGCAGCCAGGTTTATAATTCACCCCTCCACTTT
CASSQVYNSPLHF
>TRBV20-1|once|-|TRBJ2-5
TGCAGTGCCTATAAGCCACAAGAGACCCAGTACTTC
CSAYKPQETQYF
>TRBV4-3|few|TRBD2|TRBJ2-1
TGCGCCACCATGGGGGGGACTAGCGGGGCCTATGAGCAGTTCTTC
CATMGGTSGAYEQFF
>TRBV7-2|-|-|TRBJ2-3
TGTGCCAGCAGTTACGGGGGAGCGAGCACAGATACGCAGTATTTT
CASSYGGASTDTQYF
>TRBV7-2|-|TRBD1|TRBJ1-5
TGTGCCAGCAGCGGGGACAGGGCCCAGCCCCAGCATTTT
CASSGDRAQPQHF
>TRBV7-2|-|TRBD2|TRBJ2-1
TGTGCCAGCAGCCCCCCGGGGGGAGCGGGGGGGCAGGGTGAGCAGTTCTTC
CASSPPGGAGGQGEQFF
>TRBV5-1|many|TRBD1|TRBJ2-5
TGCGCCAGCAGCCTAGGGACAGCCCAAGAGACCCAGTACTTC
CASSLGTAQETQYF
>TRBV10-3|-|TRBD1|TRBJ2-1
TGTGCCATCAGTGGCAGGGGACAGCTACAAAACAATGAGCAGTTCTTC
CAISGRGQLQNNEQFF
>TRBV5-1|few|-|TRBJ2-3
TGCGCCAGCAGCTTGACAGTCAGAATCACAGATACGCAGTATTTT
CASSLTVRITDTQYF
>TRBV7-2|-|TRBD1|TRBJ2-5
TGTGCCAGCGGACCAGGGGGCAGAGAGACCCAGTACTTC
CASGPGGRETQYF
>TRBV5-5|few|-|TRBJ2-1
TGTGCCAGCAGCCTTAAGGGGATGGATGAGCAGTTCTTC
CASSLKGMDEQFF
>TRBV4-2|-|-|TRBJ2-1
TGTGCCAGCAGCCAAGAGCTAAATGAGCAGTTCTTC
CASSQELNEQFF
>TRBV19|few|-|TRBJ1-5
TGTGCCAGTGGGGGGGTTCAGCCCCAGCATTTT
CASGGVQPQHF
>TRBV4-2|few|-|TRBJ2-3
TGTGCCAGCGGGGGAAACTCGGTTGATACGCAGTATTTT
CASGGNSVDTQYF
>TRBV5-6|-|-|TRBJ2-1
TGTGCCAGCAGCTTGGATCGGAGTAGTAGGTTGACGTACAATGAGCAGTTCTTC
CASSLDRSSRLTYNEQFF
>TRBV12-3/TRBV12-4|-|-|TRBJ1-4
TGTGCCAGCAGTTTACGTACAACTAATGAAAAACTGTTTTTT
CASSLRTTNEKLFF
>TRBV5-1|-|-|TRBJ2-1
TGCGCCAGCAGCCCAAATACCGACGGGAATGAGCAGTTCTTC
CASSPNTDGNEQFF
>TRBV7-2|many|-|TRBJ1-2
TGTGCCAGCAGCCGCGGACAGATTAACTATGGCTACACCTTC
CASSRGQINYGYTF
>TRBV29-1|few|-|TRBJ2-3
TGCAGCGTTGCGAAAAGGGCGAGCACAGATACGCAGTATTTT
CSVAKRASTDTQYF
>TRBV7-9|few|-|TRBJ2-3
TGTGCCAGCAGCCCGCGGCAGGATACGCAGTATTTT
CASSPRQDTQYF
>TRBV5-1|-|-|TRBJ2-3
TGCGCCAGCAGCTTGGCCATAGGGTACACAGATACGCAGTATTTT
CASSLAIGYTDTQYF
>TRBV4-3|-|-|TRBJ2-3
TGCGCCAGCAGCCAAGGGCTCAGTGGGGAATGGCAGTATTTT
CASSQGLSGEWQYF
>TRBV9|-|TRBD1|TRBJ1-4
TGTGCCAGCAGCGTCGACAGGGGTGAAAAACTGTTTTTT
CASSVDRGEKLFF
>TRBV7-2|few|-|TRBJ1-4
TGTGCCAGCAGCTTAGGGGCCGGGTCGGGCGAAAAACTGTTTTTT
CASSLGAGSGEKLFF
>TRBV7-2|-|-|TRBJ2-2
TGTGCCAGCAGCTTCTCAGCGGATACCGGGGAGCTGTTTTTT
CASSFSADTGELFF
>TRBV28|-|-|TRBJ1-5
TGTGCCAGCACTCTGGAAGTAACCAGTCAGCCCCAGCATTTT
CASTLEVTSQPQHF
>TRBV12-3/TRBV12-4|-|-|TRBJ1-1
TGTGCCAGCAGGTCGGTCAGGAGCACTGAAGCTTTCTTT
CASRSVRSTEAFF
>TRBV4-1|-|-|TRBJ2-2
TGCGCCAGCAGCCAAGTGGGGGGCCCGAACACCGGGGAGCTGTTTTTT
CASSQVGGPNTGELFF
>TRBV5-1|-|-|TRBJ1-5
TGCGCCAGCAGCCCACGACCGGGGGGGATCGACAATCAGCCCCAGCATTTT
CASSPRPGGIDNQPQHF
>TRBV6-6|-|-|TRBJ1-6
TGTGCCAGCAGTTGGGGAAGGGCTAATTCACCCCTCCACTTT
CASSWGRANSPLHF
>TRBV5-1|few|-|TRBJ2-2
TGCGCCAGCAGCTTGGGACATGGCACCGGGGAGCTGTTTTTT
CASSLGHGTGELFF
>TRBV7-3|few|-|TRBJ2-3
TGTGCCAGCAGCTTAACCCTCGAGTCAGATACGCAGTATTTT
CASSLTLESDTQYF
>TRBV7-2|few|TRBD1|TRBJ1-2
TGTGCCAGCAGTATTATGGGCACAGGGGGTTCTCGCTACACCTTC
CASSIMGTGGSRYTF
>TRBV6-5|-|TRBD2|TRBJ2-3
TGTGCCAGCAGCCTACCGAACGGGGGGGCTAATACGCAGTATTTT
CASSLPNGGANTQYF
>TRBV19|-|-|TRBJ1-2
TGTGCCAGTAGTATTCGGAGCTATGGCTACACCTTC
CASSIRSYGYTF
>TRBV10-3|-|-|TRBJ1-6
TGTGCCATCAGTGCCCGTCCGGCCGGGGGTAATTCACCCCTCCACTTT
CAISARPAGGNSPLHF
>TRBV11-2|few|-|TRBJ2-3
TGTGCCAGCAGCGATGCAGGGGGGCCTACGCAGTATTTT
CASSDAGGPTQYF
>TRBV7-8|-|TRBD2|TRBJ2-3
TGTGCCAGCAGCTTAATGACGCGGGGGAGCACAGATACGCAGTATTTT
CASSLMTRGSTDTQYF
>TRBV12-3/TRBV12-4|-|-|TRBJ2-4
TGTGCCAGCAATGGGTTAGCCAAAAACATTCAGTACTTC
CASNGLAKNIQYF
>TRBV5-6|-|-|TRBJ2-2
TGTGCCAGCAGGTCGGACCGGCGGGACTACACCGGGGAGCTGTTTTTT
CASRSDRRDYTGELFF
>TRBV5-5|few|-|TRBJ2-7
TGTGCCAGCAGCGAGACAGGACCCTACGAGCAGTACTTC
CASSETGPYEQYF
>TRBV7-9|-|TRBD1|TRBJ1-5
TGTGCCAGCAGCCTGGGACAGCTTGTTCCCCAGCATTTT
CASSLGQLVPQHF
>TRBV5-1|-|-|TRBJ2-2
TGCGCCAGCAGGCTTGTATTCCGGGGAGCGAACACCGGGGAGCTGTTTTTT
CASRLVFRGANTGELFF